This record looks at one TCR beta chain sequence and its context. Its antigen is unknown. This sample was included in a study of T-cell memory formation after mild COVID-19. Broader study findings: Memory cells collected pre-infection included some clones that later responded, suggesting cross-reactive memory joined. Among clones contracting day 15 to 85, CD4/CD8 was balanced, whereas later expanders leaned CD4+. CD4+ contracting clones were mainly CM and EM; CD8+ ones, EMRA.

From the 5' RACE reads, TCRdb called clonotypes with MiXCR, one entry per CDR3 protein. The repertoire consists of about 14,000 distinct CDR3 sequences, with roughly a fifth occurring once and the leading ten covering around 49%. Germline CDR1 SEHNR, CDR2 FQNEAQ (reference sequence). Trimming pared 6 bases from V and 5 bases from J, leaving 16 bases between. The CDR3 covers 14 residues. The receptor was isolated from an adult woman who had mild COVID-19 (a few samples of this study predate the infection). Cell type and time point are not known. The rearrangement joins TRBV7-9 to TRBJ2-5; a possible D gene is TRBD1 (7 bases). Sequenced material: PBMCs or a T cell subset sorted from them (not recorded which). The CDR3 spells CASSFTRGEETQYF. In nucleotides, the CDR3 is TGTGCCAGCAGTTTCACCAGGGGGGAGGAGACCCAGTACTTC.